Below, 2 T cell receptor beta chains from the same sample are listed, as sequenced in a study of shared clonotypes between healthy human individuals. Data came from immunoSEQ multiplex PCR; TCRdb stores just in-frame clones and leaves some out. Among around 340,000 clones listed, about 73% were seen once. The sample was memory CD4+ T cells sorted from blood. Subset described: CD45RA-negative fraction. The receptors originated from a man aged 25 to 40 in good health.

In its sample, this clone was seen a few times. The chain links TRBV9 to TRBJ1-3; 9 bases match TRBD1. Germline V gene lookup returns CDR1 SGDLS and CDR2 YYNGEE. V lost 6 bases, J lost 4 bases, and 17 bases stayed unmatched. The CDR3 totals 18 residues. The CDR3 reads CASTKGGGTGLPGNTIYF. The CDR3 DNA reads as TGTGCCAGCACTAAGGGAGGCGGGACAGGGCTTCCAGGAAACACCATATATTTT. Supplemented by reference TRBV9 and TRBJ1-3, the full variable domain reads DSGVTQTPKHLITATGQRVTLRCSPRSGDLSVYWYQQSLDQGLQFLIQYYNGEERAKGNILERFSAQQFPDLHSELNLSSLELGDSALYFCASTKGGGTGLPGNTIYFGEGSWLTVV.

This clone was recorded only once. The CDR3 DNA reads TGTGCCAGCTCCGGAGGACTAGCGGGAGTAGGAGAGACCCAGTACTTC. Its translation is CASSGGLAGVGETQYF. The chain carries TRBV18 and TRBJ2-5, with 13 bases that match TRBD2. V lost 6 bases to trimming and J lost 4 bases; unmatched junction nucleotides: 8. CDR3 length: 16 amino acids. CDR1 is KGHSH, CDR2 LQKENI, per germline.